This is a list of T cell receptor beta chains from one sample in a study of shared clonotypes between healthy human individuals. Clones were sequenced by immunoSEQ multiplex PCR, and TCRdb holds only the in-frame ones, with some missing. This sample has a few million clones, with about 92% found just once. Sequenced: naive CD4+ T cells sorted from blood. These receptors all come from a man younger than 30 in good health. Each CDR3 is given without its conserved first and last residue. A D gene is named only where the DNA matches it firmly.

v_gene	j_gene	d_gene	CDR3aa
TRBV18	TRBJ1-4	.	ASSPPLRGGEKLF
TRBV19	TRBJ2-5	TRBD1	ASSGMTGKETQY
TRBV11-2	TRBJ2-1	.	ASSSDGISYNEQF
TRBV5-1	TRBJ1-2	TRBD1	ASSNRDRLYGYT
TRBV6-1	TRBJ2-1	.	ASSEAVGSNNEQF
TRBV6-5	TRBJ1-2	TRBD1	ASSPLGTGGGYT
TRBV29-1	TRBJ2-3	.	SVLSLGDTQY
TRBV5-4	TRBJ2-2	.	ASSLDGGTGELF
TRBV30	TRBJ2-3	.	AWSVTGTTGDTQY
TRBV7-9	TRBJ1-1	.	ASGINTEAF
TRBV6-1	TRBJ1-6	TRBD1	ASSGPGTGPSPLH
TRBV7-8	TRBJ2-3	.	ASSPTPSSADTDTQY
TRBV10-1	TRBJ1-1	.	ASSDRYTEAF
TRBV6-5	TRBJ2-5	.	ASRGYAGEQY
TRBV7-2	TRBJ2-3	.	ASVSSLGAGATDTQY
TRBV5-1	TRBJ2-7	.	ASSLYVAGDYEQY
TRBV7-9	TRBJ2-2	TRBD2	ASSLEATSGRGTGELF
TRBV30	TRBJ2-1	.	AWSVLSSNEQF
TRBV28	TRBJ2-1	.	ASSLTPKTGSSYNEQF
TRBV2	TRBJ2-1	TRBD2	ASRSVAGGLF
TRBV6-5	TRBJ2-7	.	ASSRGTDYEQY
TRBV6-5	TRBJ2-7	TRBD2	ASSTGTSNPYEQY
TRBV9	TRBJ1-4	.	ASSAQVSNEKLF
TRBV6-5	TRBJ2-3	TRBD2	ASRTSGAGGTQY
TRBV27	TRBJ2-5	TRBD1	ASRDRGSLQETQY
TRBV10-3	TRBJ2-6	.	AISESDAYSGANVLT
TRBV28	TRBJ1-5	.	ASTGPPRQFDQPQH
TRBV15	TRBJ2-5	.	ATSRDVGRVETQY
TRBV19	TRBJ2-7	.	ASSKTEYEQY
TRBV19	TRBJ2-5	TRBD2	ASSIGASGSLETQY
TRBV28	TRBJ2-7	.	ASSFTDEQY
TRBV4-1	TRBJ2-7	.	ASSQVGLYEQY
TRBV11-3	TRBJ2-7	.	ASSLDPSGGNEQY
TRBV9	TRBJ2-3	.	ASSVGVNTQY
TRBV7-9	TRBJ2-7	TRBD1	ASSLASGTVVYEQY